This entry lists 8 T cell receptor beta chains sequenced from one sample in a study of blood T cell repertoires in COVID-19. The data were produced by immunoSEQ multiplex PCR, yet TCRdb's version contains in-frame clones alone and is incomplete. The table has about 97,000 clones, approximately 80% seen once; the top ten hold 9.8%. The sequencing input was peripheral blood. These receptors all stem from a man between 60 and 75 years old with active or convalescent COVID-19.

V is TRBV15 and J is TRBJ2-5; 14 bases agree with TRBD2. Trimming removed 5 bases from V and 3 bases from J; junction bases left unmatched: 5. CDR3 length: 16 amino acids. From germline, CDR1 is LNHNV and CDR2 YYDKDF (reference sequence). The CDR3 bases are TGTGCCACCAGCCCGCCGGGACTAGCGGGAGAAGAGACCCAGTACTTC. It codes for CATSPPGLAGEETQYF.

The genes are TRBV5-5 and TRBJ2-2, with D possibly being TRBD1 (6 bases). The CDR3 consists of 16 residues. V was cut by 3 bases and J by 5 bases, with 17 bases left in between. Germline V gives CDR1 SGHKS, CDR2 YYEKEE (reference sequence). CDR3: CASSSIVGRGTGELFF. The CDR3, as DNA: TGTGCCAGCAGCTCCATCGTTGGAAGGGGGACCGGGGAGCTGTTTTTT.

This clone was counted between two and nine times. This chain links TRBV5-4 with TRBJ1-1; D uncertain. The CDR3 extends over 15 amino acids. V lost 0 bases to trimming and J lost 0 bases, with 9 bases between them. Germline loops: CDR1 SGHNT, CDR2 YYREEE (reference sequence). The CDR3 DNA reads TGTGCCAGCAGCTTGGATACGGAGATGAACACTGAAGCTTTCTTT. It yields the protein CASSLDTEMNTEAFF.

V gene TRBV30 combines with J gene TRBJ1-2, with D hard to call. CDR3 length: 14 amino acids. Germline V lookup: CDR1 GTSNPN, CDR2 SVGIG (reference sequence). V dropped 2 bases and J dropped 7 bases, with 17 bases sitting between them. CDR3 loop: CAWSPLDSIRGYTF. The CDR3 coding sequence is TGTGCCTGGAGTCCTCTTGACTCCATACGTGGCTACACCTTC.

This chain connects TRBV14 to TRBJ2-7; D is uncertain. The CDR3 extends over 12 amino acids. The germline V gene encodes CDR1 SGHDN and CDR2 FVKESK. V gave up 1 base and J gave up 3 bases, with 4 bases separating them. The CDR3 region has the DNA TGTGCCAGCAGCCAAGTCCGCTACGAGCAGTACGTC. As protein: CASSQVRYEQYV.

V and J are TRBV7-9 and TRBJ2-2, with 13 positions matching TRBD2. The CDR3 sequence is 18 residues long. Germline trimming cut 4 bases from V and 0 bases from J; bases unmatched to any gene: 5. Germline V gives CDR1 SEHNR, CDR2 FQNEAQ (reference sequence). The CDR3 DNA is TGTGCCAGCAGCTGGGGACTAGCGGGATTTACGAACACCGGGGAGCTGTTTTTT. Its translation is CASSWGLAGFTNTGELFF. Complete variable domain (other parts from reference TRBV7-9 and TRBJ2-2): DTGVSQNPRHKITKRGQNVTFRCDPISEHNRLYWYRQTLGQGPEFLTYFQNEAQLEKSRLLSDRFSAERPKGSFSTLEIQRTEQGDSAMYLCASSWGLAGFTNTGELFFGEGSRLTVL.

This clone was seen only a few times. The V gene is TRBV28, the J gene TRBJ2-7; 7 bases map to TRBD1. CDR3 length: 14 residues. Germline V CDR1 and CDR2: MDHEN, SYDVKM. V lost 3 bases to trimming and J lost 2 bases; unmatched junction nucleotides: 4. CDR3: CASSLTGSTYEQYF. CDR3 coding DNA: TGTGCCAGCAGTTTGACAGGGAGTACCTACGAGCAGTACTTC.

The chain is built from TRBV18 and TRBJ1-2; D might be TRBD1 (6 bases). Germline-derived CDR1 and CDR2 are KGHSH and LQKENI. CDR3 size: 12 residues. Trimming removed 3 bases at V and 4 bases at J, with 6 bases between. CDR3 coding DNA: TGTGCCAGCTCACCCAGGGGCTATGGCTACACCTTC. It encodes CASSPRGYGYTF.